This is a list of T cell receptor beta chains from one sample in a study of siplizumab effects on memory and regulatory T cells. Sequencing was performed with immunoSEQ multiplex PCR; in TCRdb, only in-frame clones are kept and a portion is missing. The data hold over 100,000 clones, with about 90% observed a single time. The sequenced sample was CD4+ T cells sorted from blood. These receptors originate from a human donor in good health. CDR3s include the opening cysteine and the closing phenylalanine or tryptophan. A D gene is named only where the DNA matches it firmly. The size of a clone is reported for some rows only, either as once, few or many, or as a class for expanded clones.

length	size	J	D	V	CDR3	DNA
19	NA	TRBJ2-5	NA	TRBV18	CASSPRSSSHGRSWETQYF	TGTGCCAGCTCACCACGCTCCTCGTCCCATGGGAGGTCTTGGGAGACCCAGTACTTC
12	NA	TRBJ1-1	NA	TRBV28	CASSLPRGRAFF	TGTGCCAGCAGTTTACCGCGGGGGAGGGCTTTCTTT
15	NA	TRBJ2-7	NA	TRBV28	CASSLVWDDSYEQYF	TGTGCCAGCAGTTTAGTTTGGGACGACTCCTACGAGCAGTACTTC
13	few	TRBJ1-1	NA	TRBV15	CATSPSYGTEAFF	TGTGCCACCAGCCCTTCCTATGGCACTGAAGCTTTCTTT
14	NA	TRBJ2-7	TRBD1	TRBV19	CASSLSGQGPEQYF	TGTGCCAGTAGCCTTTCGGGACAGGGACCCGAGCAGTACTTC
15	NA	TRBJ2-7	NA	TRBV28	CASSSRDPSSYEQYF	TGTGCCAGCAGCTCCCGGGACCCGAGCTCCTACGAGCAGTACTTC
17	NA	TRBJ2-5	NA	TRBV4-1	CASSSEKGQLNRKTQYF	TGCGCCAGCAGCTCGGAGAAGGGACAACTCAACAGAAAGACCCAGTACTTC
14	NA	TRBJ1-5	NA	TRBV28	CASTRSQGNQPQHF	TGTGCCAGCACACGTTCCCAGGGGAACCAGCCCCAGCATTTT
13	NA	TRBJ1-2	TRBD1	TRBV5-4	CASSLDRDGGYTF	TGTGCCAGCAGCCTCGACAGGGATGGGGGCTACACCTTC
15	NA	TRBJ1-1	NA	TRBV5-4	CASKQTGGAHTEAFF	TGTGCCAGCAAACAAACGGGGGGGGCCCACACTGAAGCTTTCTTT
14	NA	TRBJ1-2	NA	TRBV5-4	CASSLRGGAGGYTF	TGTGCCAGCAGCTTGAGGGGGGGCGCAGGTGGCTACACCTTC
19	NA	TRBJ2-6	TRBD1	TRBV11-2	CASSVSTGRLLSGANVLTF	TGTGCCAGCAGCGTATCGACAGGGAGACTGCTTTCTGGGGCCAACGTCCTGACTTTC
16	NA	TRBJ1-1	NA	TRBV7-8	CASSFGGPSMNTEAFF	TGTGCCAGCAGTTTCGGGGGACCCAGCATGAACACTGAAGCTTTCTTT
17	NA	TRBJ2-1	TRBD2	TRBV5-1	CASSLGERLAGDYEQFF	TGCGCCAGCAGCTTGGGGGAACGACTAGCGGGAGATTATGAGCAGTTCTTC
17	NA	TRBJ2-2	NA	TRBV19	CASSEGGRETNTGELFF	TGTGCCAGTAGTGAGGGCGGACGGGAGACGAACACCGGGGAGCTGTTTTTT
14	NA	TRBJ2-1	NA	TRBV10-3	CATGATGTSNEQFF	TGTGCCACGGGGGCTACCGGGACTTCCAATGAGCAGTTCTTC
14	NA	TRBJ2-1	NA	TRBV29-1	CSVEWDQVSNEQFF	TGCAGCGTTGAATGGGACCAGGTCAGTAATGAGCAGTTCTTC
17	NA	TRBJ2-1	TRBD1	TRBV27	CASSNTHGQGVSNEQFF	TGTGCCAGCAGTAACACACATGGACAGGGGGTCTCCAATGAGCAGTTCTTC